Listed below are T cell receptor beta chains from one sample, sequenced in a study of T cell responses to AZD1222 COVID-19 vaccine. Using immunoSEQ multiplex PCR, the repertoire was profiled, and TCRdb retains in-frame clones only, with some absent. The table shows 150,000 to 200,000 clones, with 90% occurring only once. The starting material was peripheral blood, obtained on day 0 of AZD1222 vaccination. Receptor source: an adult in good health. CDR3s include the opening cysteine and the closing phenylalanine or tryptophan. The D gene is left open where the match is weak. Only some rows state a clone size, as once, few, many or a class for expanded clones.

>TRBJ1-2|TRBV2|-|-
TGTGCCAGCAGAAGGGGGGCTAACTATGGCTACACCTTC
CASRRGANYGYTF
>TRBJ2-5|TRBV11-1|-|-
TGTGCCAGCAGCTCACCGTACCAAGAGACCCAGTACTTC
CASSSPYQETQYF
>TRBJ2-1|TRBV7-2|TRBD1|-
TGTGCCAGCAGCTCCGAGGGACAGGGGAGCAATGAGCAGTTCTTC
CASSSEGQGSNEQFF
>TRBJ2-7|TRBV7-9|TRBD1|-
TGTGCCAGCAGCAAAGACAGGGACGAGCAGTACTTC
CASSKDRDEQYF
>TRBJ1-1|TRBV20-1|TRBD1|-
TGCAGTGCTAGTGGGCAGGGGGCCGGGTACACTGAAGCTTTCTTT
CSASGQGAGYTEAFF
>TRBJ1-4|TRBV13|TRBD1|-
TGTGCCAGCAGCTCGCAGGGGGCGGCGGTTGAAAAACTGTTTTTT
CASSSQGAAVEKLFF
>TRBJ1-1|TRBV10-3|-|few
TGTGCCATCAGTGTCGCAACGGACACTGAAGCTTTCTTT
CAISVATDTEAFF
>TRBJ1-1|TRBV7-2|-|-
TGTGCCAGCAGCTTAACGTGGGCGAACACTGAAGCTTTCTTT
CASSLTWANTEAFF
>TRBJ2-3|TRBV30|TRBD2|-
TGTGCCTGGAGTAGGGACTACCGGCCAGATACGCAGTATTTT
CAWSRDYRPDTQYF
>TRBJ2-3|TRBV12-3/TRBV12-4|-|-
TGTGCCAGCAATGGACAGACCACAGATACGCAGTATTTT
CASNGQTTDTQYF
>TRBJ2-5|TRBV19|-|-
TGTGCCAGTAGTATAGCGGGGTCGGAGGAGACCCAGTACTTC
CASSIAGSEETQYF
>TRBJ1-2|TRBV27|TRBD1|-
TGTGCCAGCAGTCCCGGGGGACAGGGAAAATATGGCTACACCTTC
CASSPGGQGKYGYTF
>TRBJ2-2|TRBV9|-|-
TGTGCCAGCACCCCAAGGGGGACTTCCACCACCGGGGAGCTGTTTTTT
CASTPRGTSTTGELFF
>TRBJ2-5|TRBV6-2/TRBV6-3|-|-
TGTGCCAGCAGTTACGGGAACAGGGCTCGAGAGACCCAGTACTTC
CASSYGNRARETQYF
>TRBJ1-5|TRBV7-9|-|-
TGTGCCAGCAGCTTAAACGCTGGGGATCAGCCCCAGCATTTT
CASSLNAGDQPQHF
>TRBJ2-7|TRBV2|-|few
TGTGCCAGCATTCCCCAGCCCCTTACACTCGAGCAGTACTTC
CASIPQPLTLEQYF